The 8 T cell receptor beta chains below were found in one sample sequenced in a study of blood T cell repertoires in COVID-19. Only in-frame clones appear in the TCRdb table, and some are missing; sequencing was by immunoSEQ multiplex PCR. The sample lists 190,000 or so clones; approximately 81% were seen once. The material sequenced was PBMCs or T cells enriched from blood (not recorded which). The receptors here all came from a man aged 40-49 years who had recovered from COVID-19.

V and J are TRBV4-1 and TRBJ1-5; 8 positions agree with TRBD1. The V gene end was trimmed by 0 bases and the J gene end by 4 bases; junction bases not matched to a gene: 8. Germline V gene lookup returns CDR1 MGHRA and CDR2 YSYEKL. The CDR3 is 17 amino acids. For the CDR3, the DNA is TGCGCCAGCAGCCAAGACCCCGTCGACAGGGGTAATCAGCCCCAGCATTTT. Protein product: CASSQDPVDRGNQPQHF.

Only a few counts were recorded for this clone. V and J are TRBV2 and TRBJ2-3; 10 bases match TRBD2. Germline V CDR1 and CDR2: SNHLY, FYNNEI. The CDR3 consists of 16 residues. Trimming at V came to 6 bases and at J to 3 bases, leaving 9 bases not matched to a gene. The CDR3, as DNA: TGTGCCAGCAGAGCTAGCGGGAGATCGCGAACAGATACGCAGTATTTT. It is translated as CASRASGRSRTDTQYF.

V gene TRBV12-5 combines with J gene TRBJ1-1; 7 positions agree with TRBD1. Germline CDR1 reads LGHNT; CDR2 reads FRNRAP. J lost 2 bases, V lost 3 bases, and 9 bases had no gene match. The length of the CDR3 is 16 residues. The CDR3 is CASGFFLGQTNTEAFF. CDR3 bases: TGTGCTAGTGGTTTCTTTTTGGGACAGACTAACACTGAAGCTTTCTTT.

This chain links TRBV15 with TRBJ2-3; TRBD1 is a possible D gene (6 bases). The germline CDR1 and CDR2 sequences are LNHNV and YYDKDF (reference sequence). Trimming shortened V by 1 base and J by 6 bases, and 14 bases separated the two germline ends. The CDR3 has 15 amino acids. CDR3 sequence: CATSRGSQGSDTQYF. The DNA of the CDR3 is TGTGCCACCAGCAGAGGGTCACAGGGTAGCGATACGCAGTATTTT.

This clone was seen only a few times. The chain is built from TRBV9 and TRBJ2-7; 10 bases fit TRBD2. CDR3 length: 17 amino acids. V trimming: 0 bases; J trimming: 2 bases; junction bases outside the gene matches: 8. Germline V lookup: CDR1 SGDLS, CDR2 YYNGEE. The DNA of the CDR3 is TGTGCCAGCAGCGTAGGGCTAGCGGGAGTGGGACCCTACGAGCAGTACTTC. Translating gives CASSVGLAGVGPYEQYF.

This clone was detected once. The chain's CDR3 is CASSPTPKRKRGVDYGYTF. CDR3 nucleotides: TGCGCCAGCAGCCCGACCCCAAAACGTAAACGGGGAGTCGACTATGGCTACACCTTC. V gene TRBV4-1 combines with J gene TRBJ1-2; D ambiguous. This CDR3 has 19 amino acids. V lost 4 bases to trimming and J lost 3 bases, with 27 bases between them. The V gene's germline CDR1 is MGHRA and CDR2 YSYEKL.

The chain is built from TRBV27 and TRBJ2-7, with D perhaps TRBD1 (5 bases). Germline CDR1 and CDR2: MNHEY and SMNVEV (reference sequence). The CDR3 consists of 14 residues. V was pared by 4 bases and J by 5 bases, with 15 bases between. CDR3 bases: TGTGCCAGCAGTTCCCCAGGGAAATGGAACGAGCAGTACTTC. Translating it yields CASSSPGKWNEQYF.

The chain recombines TRBV6-1 with TRBJ1-1; 9 bases fit TRBD1. Trimming took 2 bases from V and 4 from J; bases not matched to a gene: 2. In germline, CDR1 is MNHNS, CDR2 SASEGT. The CDR3 sequence is 14 residues long. CDR3 DNA sequence: TGTGCCAGCAGTGAACCACAGGGGGCCACTGAAGCTTTCTTT. Translation gives CASSEPQGATEAFF.